Below are 10 T cell receptor beta chains sequenced from a single sample in a study of cytomegalovirus exposure and HLA in healthy donors. In the PCR, 60 Vbeta and 13 Jbeta primers were used. Profiling relied on immunoSEQ multiplex PCR, and the TCRdb table lists in-frame clones only, not all of them. The sample holds 250,000 to 350,000 clones; roughly 85% are singletons and the top ten take about 4%. Sequencing was performed on PBMCs. The receptors here all came from a man aged 35-49 years in good health and CMV-seropositive.

The chain uses TRBV4-2 and TRBJ2-3; no firm D call. V shed 4 bases and J shed 1 base, with 12 bases lying between them. CDR3 length: 15 amino acids. CDR1 is LGHNA and CDR2 is YNFKEQ in the germline V gene. The CDR3 loop reads CASSLTLVGTDTQYF. Written as DNA, the CDR3 is TGTGCCAGCAGCCTGACTCTCGTGGGCACAGATACGCAGTATTTT.

This chain uses TRBV28 with TRBJ2-4; no reliable D call. V shed 5 bases and J shed 0 bases, with 20 bases lying between them. This CDR3 is built from 18 residues. Germline loops: CDR1 MDHEN, CDR2 SYDVKM. CDR3 sequence: CASSTNSPGYLAKNIQYF. In nucleotides, the CDR3 is TGTGCCAGCAGTACGAATTCGCCCGGTTATTTAGCCAAAAACATTCAGTACTTC.

The chain couples TRBV2 to TRBJ2-7, with 13 bases identical to TRBD2. Germline V CDR1 and CDR2: SNHLY, FYNNEI. The CDR3 totals 15 residues. The V gene end was trimmed by 6 bases and the J gene end by 7 bases; junction bases not matched to a gene: 9. CDR3 loop: CASSPGLAGVEEQYF. CDR3 nucleotide sequence: TGTGCCAGCAGCCCTGGACTAGCGGGAGTGGAAGAGCAGTACTTC. The whole variable domain, filled in from reference TRBV2 and TRBJ2-7, reads EPEVTQTPSHQVTQMGQEVILRCVPISNHLYFYWYRQILGQKVEFLVSFYNNEISEKSEIFDDQFSVERPDGSNFTLKIRSTKLEDSAMYFCASSPGLAGVEEQYFGPGTRLTVT.

This chain uses TRBV6-5 with TRBJ2-5; perhaps TRBD1 as D (6 bases). Germline V gene data show CDR1 as MNHEY and CDR2 as SVGAGI. Trimming took off 5 bases at V and 4 bases at J, with 14 bases between the two ends. The CDR3 contains 14 residues. The CDR3 is CASSTGNDGETQYF. CDR3 nucleotides: TGTGCCAGCAGTACAGGGAATGATGGAGAGACCCAGTACTTC.

The chain combines TRBV4-2 with TRBJ1-2; the D is unclear. The V gene lost 4 bases and the J gene lost 4 bases, with 19 bases spanning the gap. The CDR3 sequence is 16 residues long. CDR1 LGHNA and CDR2 YNFKEQ come from the germline V gene. CDR3 region: CASSPGRTTPPYGYTF. The CDR3 DNA follows: TGTGCCAGCAGCCCGGGGAGGACGACACCTCCCTATGGCTACACCTTC.

The chain couples TRBV12-5 to TRBJ1-1; 7 nucleotides line up with TRBD1. Germline V gene lookup returns CDR1 LGHNT and CDR2 FRNRAP. The CDR3 has 14 amino acids. Trimming removed 4 bases from V and 2 bases from J; junction bases left unmatched: 4. Written as DNA, the CDR3 is TGTGCTAGTGGTTCCGGGACAGTTAACACTGAAGCTTTCTTT. Its translation is CASGSGTVNTEAFF.

This chain uses TRBV7-6 with TRBJ2-7; 12 bases match TRBD2. V was pared by 8 bases and J by 5 bases, with 7 bases of the junction left unmatched. The CDR3 contains 14 residues. Germline CDR1 reads SGHVS; CDR2 reads FNYEAQ. The DNA for the CDR3 is TGTGCCAGCGCCGGACTAGCGGGACTTCACGAGCAGTACTTC. This encodes CASAGLAGLHEQYF.

V usage is TRBV20-1 and J usage is TRBJ2-7; 7 nucleotides line up with TRBD1. The CDR3 totals 11 residues. Germline CDR1 DFQATT, CDR2 SNEGSKA (reference sequence). The CDR3 loop is CSRSQGDEQYF. CDR3 nucleotides: TGCAGCCGCAGCCAGGGGGACGAGCAGTACTTC.

V usage is TRBV5-4 and J usage is TRBJ1-4, with 7 bases identical to TRBD1. This CDR3 contains 14 residues. V was pared by 4 bases and J by 7 bases, with 7 bases of the junction left unmatched. Per germline, CDR1 SGHNT and CDR2 YYREEE (reference sequence). The CDR3 bases are TGTGCCAGCAGCCCAGACAGGGTTTTTGAAAAACTGTTTTTT. This codes for CASSPDRVFEKLFF.

This clone was seen just once. V usage is TRBV16 and J usage is TRBJ1-4; no clear D. Trimming stripped 1 base from V and 2 bases from J, with 17 bases between. The CDR3 has 18 amino acids. The germline CDR1 and CDR2 sequences are KGHSY and FQNENV. In nucleotides, the CDR3 is TGTGCCAGCAGCCAATTCTCGATGAAACGAGGGACTAATGAAAAACTGTTTTTT. As protein: CASSQFSMKRGTNEKLFF. Complete variable domain (other parts from reference TRBV16 and TRBJ1-4): GEEVAQTPKHLVRGEGQKAKLYCAPIKGHSYVFWYQQVLKNEFKFLISFQNENVFDETGMPKERFSAKCLPNSPCSLEIQATKLEDSAVYFCASSQFSMKRGTNEKLFFGSGTQLSVL.